The source of this T cell receptor (beta chain) is a study of blood T cell repertoires in COVID-19. TCRdb keeps only in-frame clones here, not all; method: immunoSEQ multiplex PCR. Among roughly 380,000 clones, around 85% were seen once, and the ten largest hold 3.5% to 4%. The CDR3 runs to 14 residues. The V and J ends lost 7 bases and 7 bases, in that order; junction bases with no gene match: 5. Germline V lookup: CDR1 SGHRS, CDR2 YFSETQ. The chain recombines TRBV5-1 with TRBJ1-6, with 10 nucleotides matching TRBD1. The specimen was peripheral blood. The sequence was obtained from a young woman with acute or convalescent COVID-19. The CDR3 region is CASAPGQGNSPLHF. Written as DNA, the CDR3 is TGCGCCAGCGCGCCGGGACAGGGGAATTCACCCCTCCACTTT.